This paragraph covers one T cell receptor (beta chain) sequence. What it binds is not known. This PCR relied on a set of 60 Vbeta primers and 13 Jbeta primers. Profiling relied on immunoSEQ multiplex PCR, and the TCRdb table lists in-frame clones only, not all of them. In the table there are some 130,000 clones, approximately 81% of which are singletons. This sample was included in a study of cytomegalovirus exposure and HLA in healthy donors. Healthy bone marrow donors made up the donors. The V and J ends lost 7 bases and 2 bases respectively, with 12 bases between them. The CDR3 is made up of 13 amino acids. CDR1 LNHDA and CDR2 SQIVND come from the germline V gene (reference sequence). General study results and limits: TCR beta sequences reportedly predicted the HLA-A and HLA-B alleles of most subjects accurately.

Sequenced material: PBMCs. The rearrangement joins TRBV19 to TRBJ2-7, with TRBD2 as a possible D gene (5 bases). This TCR was sampled from a man aged 18 to 29 in good health and CMV-seronegative. CDR3 bases: TGTGCCAGTAATCCCGACGGGACCTACGAGCAGTACTTC. It specifies CASNPDGTYEQYF.